The T cell receptor (beta chain) described here comes from a study of T-cell reconstitution after alpha-beta-depleted transplantation in children. Unique molecular identifiers were used in preparing the TCRbeta library. TCRdb processed the PCR reads anew with MiXCR; each CDR3 protein has one entry. The repertoire consists of around 680,000 distinct CDR3 sequences, with over 15% occurring once and the leading ten covering 0.8% to 1.1%. The sample was PBMCs from the stem cell graft donor, taken from the stem cell graft. The receptor comes from a human donor who donated a stem cell graft to a child with acute myeloid leukemia.

Here the CDR3 reads CASSLFGGGFNNEQFF. CDR3 in DNA: TGTGCCAGCAGTTTATTTGGCGGGGGTTTCAACAATGAGCAGTTCTTC. The V call is TRBV28, the J call TRBJ2-1, with 7 bases that match TRBD2. This CDR3 region has 16 residues. Germline loops: CDR1 MDHEN, CDR2 SYDVKM. The junction had 8 bases not matched to a gene; V was cut back by 1 base and J by 5 bases.